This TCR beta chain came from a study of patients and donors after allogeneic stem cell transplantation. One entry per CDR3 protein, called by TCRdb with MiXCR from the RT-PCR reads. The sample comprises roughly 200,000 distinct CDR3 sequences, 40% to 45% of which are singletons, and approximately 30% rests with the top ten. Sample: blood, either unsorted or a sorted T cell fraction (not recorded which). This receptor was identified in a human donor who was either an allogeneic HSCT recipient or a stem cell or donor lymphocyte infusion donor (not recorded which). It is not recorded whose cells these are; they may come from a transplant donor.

For the CDR3, the DNA is TGTGCCAGCAGCTCCATGAAATTCGGGACTAGCGGGAGGGCCATCAGAAATGAGCAGTTCTTC. Translated: CASSSMKFGTSGRAIRNEQFF. The chain combines TRBV28 with TRBJ2-1, with 16 bases matching TRBD2. This CDR3 has 21 residues. V shed 6 bases, J shed 7 bases, and the junction held 21 bases outside the gene matches. In germline, CDR1 is MDHEN, CDR2 SYDVKM.